Listed below are T cell receptor beta chains from one sample, sequenced in a study of response to subunit inactivated influenza vaccine. TCRdb processed the RT-PCR reads anew with MiXCR; each CDR3 protein has one entry. This table holds fewer than 250,000 distinct CDR3 sequences, approximately 15% found once. Sequences were derived from CD8+ T cells sorted from PBMCs, sampled approximately 5 days after vaccination. All receptors derive from a middle-aged man who received an inactivated influenza vaccine. The CDR3 runs from the conserved cysteine through the conserved F or W. Each record gives: J gene, clone size, D gene, V gene, CDR3 DNA, CDR3 protein. The D gene is left open where the match is weak. Not every row has a clone size; where given, it reads once, few, many or a size class.

TRBJ1-2	few	.	TRBV13	TGTGCCAGCAGCTTTGAGGCAGGGGATGGCTACACCTTC	CASSFEAGDGYTF
TRBJ2-1	many	.	TRBV9	TGTGCCAGCAGCGCATTCGGGGCGTACAATGAGCAGTTCTTC	CASSAFGAYNEQFF
TRBJ1-1	.	.	TRBV6-5	TGTGCCAGCAGTTACTCGATGGACAGCGAAGCTTTCTTT	CASSYSMDSEAFF
TRBJ1-1	many	.	TRBV10-3	TGTGCCATCAGAAGACAAGAAAACGCTGAAGCTTTCTTT	CAIRRQENAEAFF
TRBJ2-5	.	TRBD2	TRBV20-1	TGCAGTGCCATACAGGCGGGAGCGGAGACCCAGTACTTC	CSAIQAGAETQYF
TRBJ2-7	.	.	TRBV4-3	TGCGCCAGCAGCCAAGGGGTCCAGGGGACCTCCTACGAGCAGTACTTC	CASSQGVQGTSYEQYF
TRBJ2-3	few	.	TRBV4-1	TGCGCCAGCAGCCGGGGCGGGATCTACACAGATACGCAGTATTTT	CASSRGGIYTDTQYF
TRBJ1-2	.	.	TRBV10-3	TGTGCCATCAATCTCGGTGATTCTAACTATGGCTACACCTTC	CAINLGDSNYGYTF
TRBJ2-3	many	TRBD2	TRBV27	TGTGCCAGCAGTTTAAGTAGCGGGGGCACAGATACGCAGTATTTT	CASSLSSGGTDTQYF
TRBJ1-5	.	.	TRBV10-3	TGTGCCATCAGTGAATCAATCGGGAAGGGGCGCAGCAATCAGCCCCAGCATTTT	CAISESIGKGRSNQPQHF
TRBJ2-3	.	TRBD2	TRBV28	TGTGCCAGCAGTTTGGGGACTAGCGGGAGGGTTCCAGATACGCAGTATTTT	CASSLGTSGRVPDTQYF
TRBJ2-3	few	TRBD1	TRBV6-1	TGTGCCAGCAGTGAACATCCACCGGGACAGCGATTAGTAGATACGCAGTATTTT	CASSEHPPGQRLVDTQYF
TRBJ2-1	.	TRBD2	TRBV11-2	TGTGCCAGCAGCTTTTACGGGACTAACTACAATGAGCAGTTCTTC	CASSFYGTNYNEQFF
TRBJ2-7	.	.	TRBV6-2/TRBV6-3	TGTGCCAGCAGTTATGGGGCATACTCCTACGAGCAGTACTTC	CASSYGAYSYEQYF
TRBJ1-2	.	.	TRBV4-2	TGTGCCAGCAGCCAAGATAACCAGGGAAACTATGGCTACACCTTC	CASSQDNQGNYGYTF